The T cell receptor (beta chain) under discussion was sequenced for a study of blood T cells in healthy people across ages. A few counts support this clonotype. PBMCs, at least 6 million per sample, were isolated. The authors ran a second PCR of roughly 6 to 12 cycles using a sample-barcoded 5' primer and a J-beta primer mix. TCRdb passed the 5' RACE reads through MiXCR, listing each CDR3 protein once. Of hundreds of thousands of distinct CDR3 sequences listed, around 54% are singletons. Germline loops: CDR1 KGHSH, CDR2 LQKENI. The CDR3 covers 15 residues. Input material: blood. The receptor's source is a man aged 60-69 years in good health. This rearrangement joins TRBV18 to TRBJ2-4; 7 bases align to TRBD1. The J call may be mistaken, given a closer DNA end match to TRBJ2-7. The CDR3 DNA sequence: TGTGCCAGCTCACCCTCCGGGACAGAGACTTACGAGCAGTACTTC. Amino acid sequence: CASSPSGTETYEQYF.